The 30 T cell receptor beta chains below all came from one sample that was sequenced in a study of OX40 agonist ivuxolimab in advanced cancers. Library preparation was by the immunoSEQ multiplex PCR assay. Sourced from immuneACCESS, this table was stored by TCRdb with only in-frame sequences that have V and J called. A share of the clones is absent; for the studies checked, an unresolved V gene accounts for under half, and the remainder has no known explanation. For this sample there are tens of thousands of clones; roughly 89% appear just once. In total, the top ten clones hold about 0.31% of the sample. The specimen was CD4+ or CD8+ T cells sorted from blood, collected in a trial of the OX40 agonist ivuxolimab. The source of these receptors is an adult with an advanced solid tumor such as melanoma, head and neck, liver or kidney cancer.

The chain has TRBV15 and TRBJ1-6; D uncertain. V was cut by 3 bases and J by 8 bases, with 14 bases left in between. The germline V gene encodes CDR1 LNHNV and CDR2 YYDKDF (reference sequence). This CDR3 contains 15 residues. CDR3 DNA: TGTGCCACCAGCAGGAGTACCCTCCTTGATTCACCCCTCCACTTT. This codes for CATSRSTLLDSPLHF. The complete variable domain, with remaining parts taken from reference TRBV15 and TRBJ1-6, reads DAMVIQNPRYQVTQFGKPVTLSCSQTLNHNVMYWYQQKSSQAPKLLFHYYDKDFNNEADTPDNFQSRRPNTSFCFLDIRSPGLGDTAMYLCATSRSTLLDSPLHFGNGTRLTVT.

The J gene is TRBJ1-5, the V gene TRBV27, with a weak D call TRBD1 (6 bases). The germline V gene has CDR1 MNHEY and CDR2 SMNVEV (reference sequence). The CDR3 extends over 15 amino acids. The ends were cut back, 3 bases at V and 8 bases at J, with 17 bases in the middle. The CDR3 loop is CASSFSGEFIEPQHF. CDR3 coding DNA: TGTGCCAGCAGTTTTTCAGGGGAGTTTATTGAGCCCCAGCATTTT.

This chain uses TRBV5-1 with TRBJ2-2; 9 nucleotides line up with TRBD1. The CDR3 has 17 amino acids. The trim removed 4 bases at V and 5 bases at J, leaving 12 bases unmatched. Germline V gene lookup returns CDR1 SGHRS and CDR2 YFSETQ. CDR3 bases: TGCGCCAGCAGCATCCACGTGGGACAGGGAGGGACCGGGGAGCTGTTTTTT. Amino acids: CASSIHVGQGGTGELFF.

This CDR3 reads CALQGEPNQPQHF. CDR3 bases: TGTGCCTTGCAGGGAGAGCCCAATCAGCCCCAGCATTTT. The chain is built from TRBV30 and TRBJ1-5; the D gene is possibly TRBD1 (5 bases). Germline values: CDR1 GTSNPN, CDR2 SVGIG (reference sequence). Trimming shortened V by 7 bases and J by 3 bases, and 13 bases separated the two germline ends. There are 13 residues in the CDR3.

The chain has TRBV19 and TRBJ2-1, with 7 bases lining up with TRBD1. CDR3 length equals 19 residues. The germline gives CDR1 LNHDA, CDR2 SQIVND (reference sequence). The trim removed 4 bases at V and 0 bases at J, leaving 15 bases unmatched. The CDR3 DNA is TGTGCCAGTAGTAGATCCGGGACAGCCCATGGGAGCTCCTACAATGAGCAGTTCTTC. Its protein is CASSRSGTAHGSSYNEQFF.

The chain carries TRBV6-5 and TRBJ1-5; D call uncertain. Trimming stripped 0 bases from V and 2 bases from J, with 8 bases between. Germline CDR1 and CDR2: MNHEY and SVGAGI. The CDR3 has 15 residues. CDR3 in amino acids: CASSYSGFGNQPQHF. The CDR3 region has the DNA TGTGCCAGCAGTTACTCAGGGTTTGGCAATCAGCCCCAGCATTTT.

The chain combines TRBV13 with TRBJ2-1; D uncertain. The CDR3 is made up of 20 amino acids. The germline CDR1 and CDR2 sequences are PRHDT and FYEKMQ (reference sequence). Between the trimmed V and J ends, which lost 0 bases and 0 bases, there was a span of 21 bases. For the CDR3, the DNA is TGTGCCAGCAGCTTAGGCCTCGTGGTCCTCGGCTACAGCTCCTACAATGAGCAGTTCTTC. Translating it yields CASSLGLVVLGYSSYNEQFF. The whole variable domain, remainder taken from reference TRBV13 and TRBJ2-1, is AAGVIQSPRHLIKEKRETATLKCYPIPRHDTVYWYQQGPGQDPQFLISFYEKMQSDKGSIPDRFSAQQFSDYHSELNMSSLELGDSALYFCASSLGLVVLGYSSYNEQFFGPGTRLTVL.

The chain carries TRBV5-4 and TRBJ2-2; D not resolved. V was trimmed by 0 bases and J by 4 bases, leaving 10 bases between them. Germline CDR1 reads SGHNT; CDR2 reads YYREEE (reference sequence). The CDR3 has 15 residues. The CDR3 reads CASSLVGEGTGELFF. The DNA for the CDR3 is TGTGCCAGCAGCTTGGTAGGCGAAGGCACCGGGGAGCTGTTTTTT.

As to this clone: Other DNA sequences in this sample translate to the same CDR3. The chain recombines TRBV7-2 with TRBJ2-3; D call uncertain. There are 11 residues in the CDR3. V lost 3 bases and J 6 bases, leaving 4 bases between the germline ends. Germline V gives CDR1 SGHTA, CDR2 FQGNSA. In DNA, the CDR3 is TGTGCCAGCAGCTTGCGGGATACGCAGTATTTT. Its protein product is CASSLRDTQYF.

This chain links TRBV5-1 with TRBJ2-3; D may be TRBD1 or TRBD2 (6 bases each). CDR1 is SGHRS and CDR2 is YFSETQ in the germline V gene. The CDR3 runs 17 residues. Trimming removed 0 bases from V and 5 bases from J, with 19 bases in between. The CDR3 DNA reads as TGCGCCAGCAGCTTGGTAGCGGTCGGGGGCGCGGAAGATACGCAGTATTTT. Translating it yields CASSLVAVGGAEDTQYF.

The gene calls are TRBV2 and TRBJ2-3; the match to TRBD2 covers 7 bases. V dropped 8 bases and J dropped 0; count of bases not matched to a gene: 5. The germline V gene has CDR1 SNHLY and CDR2 FYNNEI. This CDR3 region has 14 residues. DNA for the CDR3: TGTGCCAGCCTCCGGGGGGTAAGCACAGATACGCAGTATTTT. Amino acid sequence: CASLRGVSTDTQYF.

The V call is TRBV2, the J call TRBJ1-4, with TRBD1 matching over 7 bases. The CDR3 sequence is 15 residues long. V lost 6 bases, J lost 6 bases, and 10 bases stayed unmatched. Germline-derived CDR1 and CDR2 are SNHLY and FYNNEI. CDR3 loop: CASRVDREFDEKLFF. The CDR3 DNA sequence: TGTGCCAGCAGGGTCGACAGGGAGTTTGATGAAAAACTGTTTTTT. Complete variable domain (other parts from reference TRBV2 and TRBJ1-4): EPEVTQTPSHQVTQMGQEVILRCVPISNHLYFYWYRQILGQKVEFLVSFYNNEISEKSEIFDDQFSVERPDGSNFTLKIRSTKLEDSAMYFCASRVDREFDEKLFFGSGTQLSVL.

The CDR3 sequence: CASSQERTASFFTGELFF. CDR3 bases: TGCGCCAGCAGCCAAGAGAGGACAGCCAGTTTCTTTACCGGGGAGCTGTTTTTT. The chain is built from TRBV4-3 and TRBJ2-2; maybe TRBD1 (6 bases). Per germline, CDR1 LGHNA and CDR2 YSLEER. The V end lost 0 bases, the J end lost 5 bases, and 19 bases lay between the germline ends. The CDR3 sequence is 18 residues long.

V gene TRBV9 combines with J gene TRBJ2-2; TRBD2 aligns across 8 bases. Germline V gene sequence: CDR1 SGDLS, CDR2 YYNGEE. The V and J ends lost 0 bases and 5 bases, in that order; junction bases with no gene match: 6. The CDR3 contains 16 residues. The CDR3 bases are TGTGCCAGCAGCGTAGCACTAGCGGAGAGTACCGGGGAGCTGTTTTTT. It is translated as CASSVALAESTGELFF. The variable domain in full, completed from reference TRBV9 and TRBJ2-2, reads DSGVTQTPKHLITATGQRVTLRCSPRSGDLSVYWYQQSLDQGLQFLIQYYNGEERAKGNILERFSAQQFPDLHSELNLSSLELGDSALYFCASSVALAESTGELFFGEGSRLTVL.

This chain links TRBV4-3 with TRBJ2-2, with TRBD1 identical over 8 bases. CDR1 is LGHNA, CDR2 YSLEER, per germline. This CDR3 is built from 18 residues. V lost 1 base and J lost 3; bases outside the gene matches: 10. The CDR3 sequence is CASSQGSVGQEYTGELFF. CDR3 sequence (DNA): TGCGCCAGCAGCCAAGGCTCGGTGGGACAGGAGTACACCGGGGAGCTGTTTTTT.

In DNA, the CDR3 is TGTGCCAGCAGGACTGGGAACAATGAGCAGTTCTTC. As protein: CASRTGNNEQFF. The gene calls are TRBV6-6 and TRBJ2-1; no clear D. This CDR3 contains 12 residues. The germline V and J ends were trimmed by 6 bases and 5 bases, with 8 bases remaining between them. CDR1 is MNHNY, CDR2 SVGAGI, per germline (reference sequence).

V usage is TRBV7-2 and J usage is TRBJ2-1; D not certain. Germline CDR1 reads SGHTA; CDR2 reads FQGNSA. The CDR3 covers 15 residues. The V and J ends lost 0 bases and 0 bases respectively, with 6 bases between them. CDR3 DNA sequence: TGTGCCAGCAGCTTAGCACAGAGCTCCTACAATGAGCAGTTCTTC. It codes for CASSLAQSSYNEQFF. The full variable domain, rest sourced from reference TRBV7-2 and TRBJ2-1, is GAGVSQSPSNKVTEKGKDVELRCDPISGHTALYWYRQSLGQGLEFLIYFQGNSAPDKSGLPSDRFSAERTGGSVSTLTIQRTQQEDSAVYLCASSLAQSSYNEQFFGPGTRLTVL.

This chain's CDR3 is CASGTDANTGELFF. CDR3 in DNA: TGCGCCAGCGGAACGGACGCGAACACCGGGGAGCTGTTTTTT. The chain uses TRBV5-1 and TRBJ2-2; no firm D call. The CDR3 consists of 14 residues. CDR1 SGHRS and CDR2 YFSETQ come from the germline V gene. The V gene lost 7 bases and the J gene lost 0 bases, with 10 bases spanning the gap.

Written as DNA, the CDR3 is TGTGCCAGCAGCCCCGGGACAAGCTATGGCTACACCTTC. Translation: CASSPGTSYGYTF. V is TRBV7-2 and J is TRBJ1-2, with D possibly TRBD1 on 6 matching bases. CDR1 is SGHTA, CDR2 FQGNSA, per germline. The V end was cut by 5 bases, the J end by 4 bases, with 11 bases between. The CDR3 runs to 13 residues.

This sequence joins TRBV10-1 and TRBJ2-3; 11 bases agree with TRBD1. Germline V CDR1 and CDR2: WNHNN, SYGVQD (reference sequence). V was clipped by 6 bases and J by 2 bases; unmatched bases: 13. The CDR3 is 18 amino acids. CDR3 sequence (DNA): TGCGCCAGCAGAACCTTTAAGGAGGACAGGGGGCACACAGATACGCAGTATTTT. Translating gives CASRTFKEDRGHTDTQYF.

Regarding this clone: This specimen includes other DNA sequences encoding the same CDR3. This sequence joins TRBV18 and TRBJ1-5; 9 bases match TRBD1. V shed 3 bases, J shed 4 bases, and the junction held 1 base outside the gene matches. This CDR3 has 14 amino acids. Germline CDR1 and CDR2: KGHSH and LQKENI. The CDR3 DNA reads as TGTGCCAGCTCACCTGGGACAGGGAATCAGCCCCAGCATTTT. It translates to CASSPGTGNQPQHF.

The chain uses TRBV28 and TRBJ1-1, with unresolved D. The CDR3 extends over 13 amino acids. V was trimmed by 8 bases and J by 6 bases, leaving 16 bases between them. Germline CDR1 and CDR2: MDHEN and SYDVKM. The CDR3 here is CASVARPGAEAFF. The CDR3 DNA reads TGTGCCAGCGTCGCTCGCCCCGGCGCTGAAGCTTTCTTT.

This clone was seen only a few times. The CDR3 DNA follows: TGTGCCAGCAGCGGGGGACAGGGGTTGTCTTCACCCCTCCACTTT. It yields the protein CASSGGQGLSSPLHF. The V and J genes are TRBV5-4 and TRBJ1-6, with 10 bases that match TRBD1. Germline CDR1 and CDR2: SGHNT and YYREEE (reference sequence). CDR3 length: 15 residues. The junction had 7 bases not matched to a gene; V was cut back by 4 bases and J by 9 bases.

Points on this clone: Other DNA sequences within the sample encode an identical CDR3. V gene TRBV9 combines with J gene TRBJ1-5; TRBD1 matches at 8 bases. The V gene end was trimmed by 2 bases and the J gene end by 7 bases; junction bases not matched to a gene: 5. In germline, CDR1 is SGDLS, CDR2 YYNGEE. The CDR3 spans 14 residues. The CDR3 sequence: CASSVGQGGQPQHF. CDR3 coding DNA: TGTGCCAGCAGCGTCGGACAGGGTGGACAGCCCCAGCATTTT.

The chain links TRBV18 to TRBJ1-1; D is possibly TRBD1 (6 bases). Germline CDR1 reads KGHSH; CDR2 reads LQKENI. Trimming took off 0 bases at V and 3 bases at J, with 11 bases between the two ends. CDR3 length: 15 residues. The CDR3 DNA sequence: TGTGCCAGCTCACCACCTACGGGGGCGCACACTGAAGCTTTCTTT. This codes for CASSPPTGAHTEAFF. Variable domain in full (rest from reference TRBV18 and TRBJ1-1): NAGVMQNPRHLVRRRGQEARLRCSPMKGHSHVYWYRQLPEEGLKFMVYLQKENIIDESGMPKERFSAEFPKEGPSILRIQQVVRGDSAAYFCASSPPTGAHTEAFFGQGTRLTVV.

This chain links TRBV7-2 with TRBJ2-2; no reliable D call. Germline CDR1 reads SGHTA; CDR2 reads FQGNSA. V shed 5 bases and J shed 5 bases, with 15 bases lying between them. This CDR3 comprises 15 residues. CDR3 amino acids: CASSKIPVNTGELFF. Here the CDR3 DNA reads TGTGCCAGCAGCAAAATCCCAGTAAATACCGGGGAGCTGTTTTTT.

The chain couples TRBV4-3 to TRBJ2-7; D may correspond to TRBD1 or TRBD2 (5 bases each). The CDR3 length is 17 residues. The germline V gene encodes CDR1 LGHNA and CDR2 YSLEER. Deletions cut 0 bases from V and 2 bases from J, with 17 bases between. Here the CDR3 reads CASSQDQGARRTYEQYF. The CDR3 DNA reads TGCGCCAGCAGCCAAGATCAGGGAGCCAGGCGAACCTACGAGCAGTACTTC.

CDR3 DNA sequence: TGTGCCAGCAGCTTAACGTTCCCGGGGACTAGTCTTAGGGAGCTGTTTTTT. It yields the protein CASSLTFPGTSLRELFF. The rearrangement joins TRBV7-3 to TRBJ2-2, with 8 positions matching TRBD2. CDR1 SGHTA and CDR2 FQGTGA come from the germline V gene. J lost 9 bases, V lost 0 bases, and 12 bases had no gene match. The CDR3 runs to 17 residues.

This clone occurred a few times. The J gene is TRBJ2-7, the V gene TRBV18; D unclear. V gave up 0 bases and J gave up 2 bases, with 8 bases separating them. The germline V gene encodes CDR1 KGHSH and CDR2 LQKENI. The CDR3 length is 14 residues. The CDR3, as DNA: TGTGCCAGCTCACCACCGCGCCTTCCCTACGAGCAGTACTTC. This encodes CASSPPRLPYEQYF.

This clone has more than one count but fewer than ten. The J gene is TRBJ1-1, the V gene TRBV30; the D is unclear. CDR1 is GTSNPN and CDR2 is SVGIG in the germline V gene (reference sequence). Between the trimmed V and J ends, which lost 5 bases and 0 bases, there was a span of 10 bases. The CDR3 consists of 13 residues. The CDR3 nucleotides are TGTGCCTGGGCGGACGGCTTGAACACTGAAGCTTTCTTT. Its translation: CAWADGLNTEAFF.